Presented here are 5 T cell receptor beta chains from one specimen sequenced in a study of blood T cells in healthy people across ages. Combining a sample-barcoded 5' primer with a J-beta primer mix, a second PCR ran for about 7 to 11 cycles. Via MiXCR, TCRdb re-called the 5' RACE reads, giving one row per CDR3 protein. There are 1.5 million to 2 million distinct CDR3 sequences in the sample; 28% occur only once, and 7.7% lies in the top ten. Sample: blood. All receptors come from a woman between 25 and 40 years old in good health.

The gene calls are TRBV5-1 and TRBJ2-1; the match to TRBD1 covers 8 bases. The V and J ends lost 3 bases and 0 bases, in that order; junction bases with no gene match: 20. CDR1 is SGHRS, CDR2 YFSETQ, per germline. The CDR3 has 21 residues. This chain's CDR3 is CASSSERMGTGTLSSYNEQFF. The CDR3 DNA reads TGCGCCAGCAGCTCGGAAAGGATGGGGACAGGTACCCTTTCCTCCTACAATGAGCAGTTCTTC.

The chain uses TRBV9 and TRBJ2-4; D may match TRBD1 or TRBD2 (5 bases each). Germline V lookup: CDR1 SGDLS, CDR2 YYNGEE. V was clipped by 3 bases and J by 6 bases, with 13 bases between them. The CDR3 length is 14 residues. CDR3 protein: CASSDSPGGNIQYF. CDR3 coding DNA: TGTGCCAGCAGCGACTCGCCTGGGGGAAACATTCAGTACTTC.

The chain uses TRBV2 and TRBJ2-1; 10 bases align to TRBD1. The V and J ends lost 6 bases and 9 bases, in that order; junction bases with no gene match: 8. Per germline, CDR1 SNHLY and CDR2 FYNNEI. This CDR3 spans 14 amino acids. The DNA for the CDR3 is TGTGCCAGCAGGAGGGGGACAGGGGAGGGTGAGCAGTTCTTC. Encoded protein: CASRRGTGEGEQFF.

This clonotype came up a few times. J is TRBJ1-6 and V is TRBV7-9; unclear D gene. Germline V gene sequence: CDR1 SEHNR, CDR2 FQNEAQ (reference sequence). The CDR3 has 13 amino acids. Trimming removed 0 bases at V and 9 bases at J, with 6 bases between. DNA for the CDR3: TGTGCCAGCAGCTTAGCCGCGGCTTCACCCCTCCACTTT. Amino acids: CASSLAAASPLHF.

This clonotype was seen many times. The chain carries TRBV6-6 and TRBJ2-7, with TRBD1 matching 10 bases. Germline V gene data show CDR1 as MNHNY and CDR2 as SVGAGI (reference sequence). This CDR3 is 16 amino acids long. J was trimmed by 3 bases and V by 0 bases; bases with no gene match: 5. The CDR3 coding sequence is TGTGCCAGCAGTTACTCCTACGGGACAGGGGTCTACGAGCAGTACTTC. This codes for CASSYSYGTGVYEQYF.